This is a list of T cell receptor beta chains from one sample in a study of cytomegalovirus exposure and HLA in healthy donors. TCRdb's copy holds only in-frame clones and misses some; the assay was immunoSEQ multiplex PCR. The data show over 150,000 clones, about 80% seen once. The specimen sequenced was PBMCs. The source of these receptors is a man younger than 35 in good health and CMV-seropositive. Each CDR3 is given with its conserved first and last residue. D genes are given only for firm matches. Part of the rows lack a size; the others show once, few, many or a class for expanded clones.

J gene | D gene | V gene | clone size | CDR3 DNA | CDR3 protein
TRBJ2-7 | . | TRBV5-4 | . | TGTGCCAGCAGCTTGCAGGGCTCCTACGAGCAGTACTTC | CASSLQGSYEQYF
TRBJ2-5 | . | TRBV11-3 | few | TGTGCCAGCAGCTTAGAAGGACAGCCCCAAGAGACCCAGTACTTC | CASSLEGQPQETQYF
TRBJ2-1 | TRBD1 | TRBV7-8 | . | TGTGCCAGCAGCCAAGGGACAGGGTCCTACAATGAGCAGTTCTTC | CASSQGTGSYNEQFF
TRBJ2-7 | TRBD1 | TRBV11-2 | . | TGTGCCAGCAGCCCACCTCTGCCGGGACAGGGGGTGGGGTACGAGCAGTACTTC | CASSPPLPGQGVGYEQYF
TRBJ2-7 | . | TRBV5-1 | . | TGCGCCAGCAGCCCGGGAAACACAGGGAACGAGCAGTACTTC | CASSPGNTGNEQYF
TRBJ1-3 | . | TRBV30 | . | TGTGCCTGGAGTGTAAAGGGGACTGGAAACACCATATATTTT | CAWSVKGTGNTIYF
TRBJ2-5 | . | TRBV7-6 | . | TGTGCCAGCAGCTTAGTGGGGCAGGGGATTGCAGAGACCCAGTACTTC | CASSLVGQGIAETQYF
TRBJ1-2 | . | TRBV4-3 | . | TGCGCCAGCAGCACACGACAGAGTGGCTACACCTTC | CASSTRQSGYTF
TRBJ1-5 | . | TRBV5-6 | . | TGTGCCAGCAGCGTCCTGAGTCAGCCCCAGCATTTT | CASSVLSQPQHF
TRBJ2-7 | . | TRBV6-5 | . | TGTGCCAGCAGTTACTCGATGAGTTACGAGCAGTACTTC | CASSYSMSYEQYF
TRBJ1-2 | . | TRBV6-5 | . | TGTGCCGTCTGGGCGGGGGGGTTGATTTATGGCTACACCTTC | CAVWAGGLIYGYTF
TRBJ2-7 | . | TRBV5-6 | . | TGTGCCAGCAGCTTCCTGCACTCCCTCGAGCAGTACTTC | CASSFLHSLEQYF
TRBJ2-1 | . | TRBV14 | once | TGTGCCAGCAGCCAAGAGACTCCAAATGAGCAGTTCTTC | CASSQETPNEQFF
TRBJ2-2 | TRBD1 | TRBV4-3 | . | TGCGCCAGCAGCCGACGGGACAGGGACACCGGGGAGCTGTTTTTT | CASSRRDRDTGELFF
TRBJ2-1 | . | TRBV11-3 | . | TGTGCCAGCAGCCGTGGCTATGAGCAGTTCTTC | CASSRGYEQFF
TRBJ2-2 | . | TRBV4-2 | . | TGTGCCAGCAGCCAAAACAGGGCTGAAAACACCGGGGAGCTGTTTTTT | CASSQNRAENTGELFF
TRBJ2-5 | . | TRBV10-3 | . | TGTGCCGTCGCCGGGACACTCCAAGAGACCCAGTACTTC | CAVAGTLQETQYF
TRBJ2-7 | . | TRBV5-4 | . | TGTGCCAGCAGCGCCCGGGAAGCCTACGAGCAGTACTTC | CASSAREAYEQYF
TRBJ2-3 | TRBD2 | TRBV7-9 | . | TGTGCCAGCAGCTTAGAAGCGGGAGGGCCTTGGAAAACAGATACGCAGTATTTT | CASSLEAGGPWKTDTQYF
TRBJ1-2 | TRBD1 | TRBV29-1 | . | TGCAGCGTTTTACTCCTTGGGACAGATCTCGGCTACACCTTC | CSVLLLGTDLGYTF
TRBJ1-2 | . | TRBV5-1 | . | TGCGCCAGCAGCAAAGGAACTTTCGAGGGCGGCTACACCTTC | CASSKGTFEGGYTF
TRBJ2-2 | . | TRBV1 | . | TGCACCAGCAGCCATTTAACCGGGGAGCTGTTTTTT | CTSSHLTGELFF